This is a list of T cell receptor beta chains from one sample in a study of shared clonotypes between healthy human individuals. Generated by immunoSEQ multiplex PCR, the TCRdb table keeps only in-frame clones and is missing some. The table lists about 2.1 million clones, 93% of them singletons. Specimen: naive CD8+ T cells from PBMCs. Receptors were obtained from a man in his late teens or twenties in good health. Some clones in this sample may be carry-over from other donors' samples. Both conserved end residues are trimmed from each CDR3. Fields, in order: D gene, V gene, clone size, CDR3 protein. The D gene is left open where the match is weak. Clone size is not always given. Where it is, it says once, few, many or a class for expanded clones.

TRBD1	TRBV9	.	ASSRTGTGGTDTQY
.	TRBV28	.	ASSFSVGVGYT
.	TRBV27	.	ASSLAGPFQPQH
TRBD2	TRBV28	.	ASSFRTSVLSYNEQF
.	TRBV4-3	.	ASSPSRVRGNQPQH
.	TRBV27	.	ASTSVRAYNEQF
TRBD2	TRBV11-2	.	ASSTGTSASDEQY
.	TRBV27	.	ASSPIKGRTVEQY
TRBD2	TRBV11-2	.	ASSLGLAGGPWSYEQY
TRBD1	TRBV27	few	ASSLTGAVTEAF
.	TRBV28	.	ASSLTDTQY
.	TRBV4-3	.	ASSQELIQGHEQY
.	TRBV27	.	ASSLHPGSPSSRGAREKLF
TRBD2	TRBV29-1	.	SVPGLALVEQF
.	TRBV6-1	.	ASSGSPATYEQY
TRBD2	TRBV10-1	once	ASSSGLAGDNEQF
TRBD1	TRBV19	once	ASQSVDRGFHEQY
TRBD1	TRBV19	.	ASSTGQGSAQPQH
.	TRBV7-9	.	ASSLLRGVGVETQY
.	TRBV4-1	.	ASSLEGEGLNTEAF
TRBD2	TRBV2	.	ASSATSGSSYEQY
.	TRBV5-1	.	ASSLDGGSGTEAF
TRBD2	TRBV19	.	AAGAGGANEQF
.	TRBV28	.	ASSFIRGDEQY
.	TRBV28	.	ASSFIGAGNSQETQY
.	TRBV19	.	ASSIVGLYRGANTGELF
.	TRBV6-6	.	ASILAPSTDTQY
TRBD1	TRBV4-3	.	ASSQGLGGQGVYEQY
TRBD2	TRBV7-9	.	ASSPSGSYPIGEQY
.	TRBV5-1	.	ASFGTVGTEAF
TRBD1	TRBV28	.	ASSSTGTAFYEQY
.	TRBV15	.	ATSKRVNTEAF
.	TRBV7-2	.	ASSFRGHEQF
.	TRBV9	once	ASSVAATPNTEAF